This T cell receptor beta chain is drawn from a study of T-cell reconstitution after alpha-beta-depleted transplantation in children. V lost 5 bases to trimming and J lost 5 bases; unmatched junction nucleotides: 11. CDR3 length: 15 amino acids. Germline CDR1 reads SQVTM; CDR2 reads ANQGSEA. Researchers prepared the TCRbeta library using unique molecular identifiers, the study reports. One entry per CDR3 protein, called by TCRdb with MiXCR from the PCR reads. The sample has about 240,000 distinct CDR3 sequences, around 12% seen once; the top ten hold roughly 2.6%. The table lists this clonotype with many counts.

The chain is built from TRBV29-1 and TRBJ2-7; 11 bases align to TRBD2. The sample here was PBMCs from the stem cell graft donor, taken from the stem cell graft. The receptor comes from a human donor who donated a stem cell graft to a child with acute lymphoblastic leukemia. The CDR3 DNA sequence: TGCAGCGTTCCATCTACTAGCGGGAGACCTGACGAGCAGTACTTC. Its protein product is CSVPSTSGRPDEQYF.